The 29 T cell receptor beta chains in this list originate from one sample, sequenced in a study of blood T cell repertoires in COVID-19. Only in-frame clones appear in the TCRdb table, and some are missing; sequencing was by immunoSEQ multiplex PCR. The sample lists nearly 250,000 clones, 86% occurring once. Sequenced sample: peripheral blood. These receptors were obtained from a woman of 80 years or more with COVID-19, enrolled during active disease.

The rearrangement joins TRBV11-2 to TRBJ1-2; TRBD1 agrees at 9 bases. Germline CDR1 SGHAT, CDR2 FQNNGV. Trimming took 5 bases from V and 7 from J; bases not matched to a gene: 5. The CDR3 is 13 amino acids. The DNA for the CDR3 is TGTGCCAGCAGCCCACAGGGGGCCGGTGGCTACACCTTC. Translation gives CASSPQGAGGYTF.

The V call is TRBV18, the J call TRBJ1-1, with 7 bases identical to TRBD1. Trimming at V came to 4 bases and at J to 0 bases, leaving 8 bases not matched to a gene. The CDR3 has 16 amino acids. The germline CDR1 and CDR2 sequences are KGHSH and LQKENI. The DNA for the CDR3 is TGTGCCAGCTCACTAATACCGGGACAGCTGAACACTGAAGCTTTCTTT. Translating gives CASSLIPGQLNTEAFF.

The rearrangement links TRBV25-1 to TRBJ2-7, with 8 nucleotides matching TRBD2. This CDR3 contains 15 residues. The V gene's germline CDR1 is MGHDK and CDR2 SYGVNS. Unmatched junction bases numbered 8, after V lost 1 base and J lost 6 bases. The CDR3 here is CASSESKRGSFEQYF. The CDR3 region has the DNA TGTGCCAGCAGTGAATCCAAGCGGGGGTCTTTCGAGCAGTACTTC.

This clone turned up a few times. This chain links TRBV7-2 with TRBJ1-3; 9 positions match TRBD1. Germline V gene lookup returns CDR1 SGHTA and CDR2 FQGNSA. The junction had 7 bases not matched to a gene; V was cut back by 3 bases and J by 4 bases. This CDR3 has 16 amino acids. CDR3 protein: CASSFGTGSTGNTIYF. Written as DNA, the CDR3 is TGTGCCAGCAGCTTCGGGACAGGGAGCACCGGAAACACCATATATTTT.

The chain is built from TRBV2 and TRBJ1-6; maybe TRBD1 (5 bases). CDR1 SNHLY and CDR2 FYNNEI come from the germline V gene. This CDR3 has 15 residues. Trimming removed 11 bases at V and 10 bases at J, with 24 bases between. The CDR3 sequence is CAGLRDFSYGSPLHF. In DNA, the CDR3 is TGTGCCGGCCTACGGGACTTTTCCTACGGGTCACCCCTCCACTTT.

V usage is TRBV28 and J usage is TRBJ1-4; D might be TRBD1 (5 bases). CDR3 length: 15 residues. Trimming took 8 bases from V and 3 from J, leaving 16 bases between them. Germline CDR1 reads MDHEN; CDR2 reads SYDVKM. Here the CDR3 reads CASGWRGAANEKLFF. DNA of the CDR3: TGTGCCAGCGGGTGGAGGGGAGCAGCTAATGAAAAACTGTTTTTT.

With regard to this clone: One junction end does not reproduce the germline sequence, and a read error may be involved. The chain has TRBV27 and TRBJ2-3; TRBD2 is a possible D gene (7 bases). Per the germline V gene, CDR1 is MNHEY and CDR2 is SMNVEV (reference sequence). The CDR3 totals 12 residues. The CDR3 loop reads CASRRPPGGPHF. CDR3 nucleotides: TGTGCCAGCAGACGACCCCCGGGGGGCCCCCATTTT.

This chain joins TRBV19 and TRBJ2-3; D unresolved. Trimming took off 10 bases at V and 7 bases at J, with 15 bases between the two ends. The CDR3 loop spans 12 amino acids. In germline, CDR1 is LNHDA, CDR2 SQIVND (reference sequence). CDR3 coding DNA: TGTGCCACCTCTGAAAAGAGCAATACGCAGTATTTT. This sequence encodes CATSEKSNTQYF.

The gene calls are TRBV11-3 and TRBJ1-2; no reliable D call. Trimming took off 1 base at V and 1 base at J, with 7 bases between the two ends. The CDR3 covers 14 residues. Germline V gene sequence: CDR1 SGHNT, CDR2 YENEEA. The CDR3 DNA reads as TGTGCCAGCAGCTTAGCACGGGTTAACTATGGCTACACCTTC. Amino acids: CASSLARVNYGYTF. The whole variable domain, remainder taken from reference TRBV11-3 and TRBJ1-2, is EAGVVQSPRYKIIEKKQPVAFWCNPISGHNTLYWYLQNLGQGPELLIRYENEEAVDDSQLPKDRFSAERLKGVDSTLKIQPAELGDSAVYLCASSLARVNYGYTFGSGTRLTVV.

This clone was detected only a few times. The rearrangement links TRBV2 to TRBJ2-4, with D possibly being TRBD2 (5 bases). The CDR3 has 14 amino acids. Trimming cost V 7 bases and J 0 bases, with 10 bases left between them. CDR1 is SNHLY, CDR2 FYNNEI, per germline. Written as DNA, the CDR3 is TGTGCCAGCATACCGGGAATAGCCAAAAACATTCAGTACTTC. This encodes CASIPGIAKNIQYF.

This clone was counted only a few times. The chain uses TRBV6-5 and TRBJ1-3, with 7 bases that match TRBD1. The CDR3 is made up of 15 amino acids. Looked up from germline, CDR1 is MNHEY and CDR2 is SVGAGI. The V and J ends lost 6 bases and 4 bases, in that order; junction bases with no gene match: 9. CDR3 DNA sequence: TGTGCCAGCAGCGACAGGGCCCTGGAGGGAAACACCATATATTTT. It yields the protein CASSDRALEGNTIYF.

This clone has only one observation. The CDR3 sequence: CASSLDRVNTEAFF. CDR3 coding DNA: TGTGCCAGCAGCTTAGACAGGGTGAACACTGAAGCTTTCTTT. This chain joins TRBV11-3 and TRBJ1-1; D is possibly TRBD1 (5 bases). V dropped 0 bases and J dropped 0 bases, with 5 bases sitting between them. The CDR3 totals 14 residues. Germline CDR1 is SGHNT and CDR2 is YENEEA.

The V gene is TRBV19, the J gene TRBJ2-1; unclear D gene. The germline V and J ends were trimmed by 5 bases and 0 bases, with 8 bases remaining between them. Per germline, CDR1 LNHDA and CDR2 SQIVND (reference sequence). The CDR3 runs 14 residues. The DNA for the CDR3 is TGTGCCAGTAGTCGAGGAGACTCCTACAATGAGCAGTTCTTC. It is translated as CASSRGDSYNEQFF.

The chain couples TRBV3-1 (or the pseudogene TRBV3-2) to TRBJ1-1, with no clear D. Between the trimmed V and J ends, which lost 2 bases and 6 bases, there was a span of 19 bases. Germline CDR1 reads LGHDT; CDR2 reads YNNKEL (reference sequence). The CDR3 runs to 16 residues. In nucleotides, the CDR3 is TGTGCCAGCAGCCAACGGCTTAGAGGGAGAAGTGCTGAAGCTTTCTTT. Its protein is CASSQRLRGRSAEAFF.

The rearrangement joins TRBV5-5 to TRBJ2-5; 15 nucleotides agree with TRBD2. J was trimmed by 4 bases and V by 8 bases; bases with no gene match: 9. The CDR3 covers 16 residues. Germline-derived CDR1 and CDR2 are SGHKS and YYEKEE (reference sequence). CDR3: CASWTSGGAGGETQYF. The CDR3 nucleotides are TGTGCCAGTTGGACTAGCGGGGGGGCCGGCGGAGAGACCCAGTACTTC.

The CDR3: CASRPDRSSPLHF. CDR3 in DNA: TGTGCCAGCAGGCCGGACAGAAGTTCACCCCTCCACTTT. The J gene is TRBJ1-6, the V gene TRBV6-6; possible D gene TRBD1, 6 bases. Germline values: CDR1 MNHNY, CDR2 SVGAGI (reference sequence). The CDR3 runs 13 residues. Trimming took 6 bases from V and 9 from J, leaving 12 bases between them.

The rearrangement links TRBV7-9 to TRBJ1-1, with 7 bases identical to TRBD1. V was pared by 8 bases and J by 1 base, with 13 bases of the junction left unmatched. The CDR3 is made up of 16 amino acids. Per the germline V gene, CDR1 is SEHNR and CDR2 is FQNEAQ (reference sequence). CDR3 residues: CASQDREWGWNTEAFF. As DNA, the CDR3 is TGTGCCAGCCAAGACAGGGAGTGGGGCTGGAACACTGAAGCTTTCTTT.

The rearrangement uses TRBV10-3 and TRBJ2-6; 9 nucleotides line up with TRBD2. The CDR3 totals 15 residues. V lost 10 bases, J lost 0 bases, and 4 bases stayed unmatched. CDR1 is ENHRY and CDR2 is SYGVKD in the germline V gene. In nucleotides, the CDR3 is TGTGCCACCGCTAGCGGGGTCTCTGGGGCCAACGTCCTGACTTTC. Its translation: CATASGVSGANVLTF.

This chain joins TRBV21-1 and TRBJ2-1; the table names TRBD2, a call not compared with the DNA. TRBV21-1 is flagged as a pseudogene. CDR3 length: 20 residues. CDR3 bases: TGTGCCAGCAGCAAAGCAGAGGGTGGCGCCCACAAACCCTCCTACAATGAGCAGTTCTTC. Protein sequence: CASSKAEGGAHKPSYNEQFF.

The chain recombines TRBV7-9 with TRBJ1-2; D possibly corresponds to TRBD1 (5 bases). V was pared by 5 bases and J by 8 bases, with 15 bases between. The CDR3 covers 13 residues. Germline V gives CDR1 SEHNR, CDR2 FQNEAQ (reference sequence). The CDR3 region has the DNA TGTGCCAGCAGCCCACAGGCCCTCGAAGGCTACACCTTC. Translated: CASSPQALEGYTF. The variable domain in full, completed from reference TRBV7-9 and TRBJ1-2, reads DTGVSQNPRHKITKRGQNVTFRCDPISEHNRLYWYRQTLGQGPEFLTYFQNEAQLEKSRLLSDRFSAERPKGSFSTLEIQRTEQGDSAMYLCASSPQALEGYTFGSGTRLTVV.

This chain uses TRBV3-1 (or the pseudogene TRBV3-2) with TRBJ2-7; TRBD2 might be the D (6 bases). Germline CDR1 reads LGHDT; CDR2 reads YNNKEL (reference sequence). The CDR3 runs to 14 residues. V was cut by 5 bases and J by 0 bases, with 11 bases left in between. The CDR3 nucleotides read TGTGCCAGCAGCTACTCGGGGGTCTCCTACGAGCAGTACTTC. This gives the protein CASSYSGVSYEQYF.

The rearrangement joins TRBV28 to TRBJ1-3; 10 bases agree with TRBD1. CDR1 is MDHEN and CDR2 is SYDVKM in the germline V gene. The CDR3 has 19 residues. J gave up 0 bases and V 3 bases, and 11 bases lay outside the gene matches. DNA for the CDR3: TGTGCCAGCAGTTTGCGGAGACAGGGGGCTATTATCTCTGGAAACACCATATATTTT. Encoded protein: CASSLRRQGAIISGNTIYF.

The chain combines TRBV2 with TRBJ2-5; TRBD2 might be the D (6 bases). This CDR3 is built from 13 residues. The germline CDR1 and CDR2 sequences are SNHLY and FYNNEI. Trimming took off 6 bases at V and 5 bases at J, with 13 bases between the two ends. The CDR3 spells CASRELAGETQYF. CDR3 bases: TGTGCCAGCAGGGAACTAGCCGGGGAGACCCAGTACTTC.

This chain connects TRBV9 to TRBJ2-1, with D tentatively TRBD2 (6 bases). CDR1 is SGDLS, CDR2 YYNGEE, per germline. This CDR3 has 15 residues. The V end was cut by 2 bases, the J end by 2 bases, with 11 bases between. This chain's CDR3 is CASSVGGETYNEQFF. CDR3 bases: TGTGCCAGCAGCGTGGGCGGGGAAACCTACAATGAGCAGTTCTTC.

This clone was detected only once. The chain combines TRBV28 with TRBJ2-3; 13 nucleotides align to TRBD2. The junction had 10 bases not matched to a gene; V was cut back by 5 bases and J by 5 bases. Germline CDR1 and CDR2: MDHEN and SYDVKM. The CDR3 is made up of 17 amino acids. The CDR3 loop is CASSGTGTSGARDTQYF. The CDR3 nucleotides read TGTGCCAGCAGTGGAACCGGGACTAGCGGGGCGAGAGATACGCAGTATTTT.

V is TRBV7-9 and J is TRBJ1-1, with 8 bases identical to TRBD1. The CDR3 runs 15 residues. Germline V gene lookup returns CDR1 SEHNR and CDR2 FQNEAQ (reference sequence). V was clipped by 2 bases and J by 6 bases; unmatched bases: 8. The CDR3 protein is CASSLSGGGGAEAFF. CDR3 nucleotides: TGTGCCAGCAGCTTATCAGGGGGCGGGGGCGCTGAAGCTTTCTTT.

The rearrangement joins TRBV7-2 to TRBJ1-5; 9 bases agree with TRBD1. The length of the CDR3 is 17 residues. V shed 5 bases and J 0 bases; nucleotides not matched to a gene: 8. Germline V gives CDR1 SGHTA, CDR2 FQGNSA. The CDR3 region is CASSTGTGIYSNQPQHF. For the CDR3, the DNA is TGTGCCAGCAGCACCGGGACAGGGATTTATAGCAATCAGCCCCAGCATTTT.

Only a few counts were recorded for this clone. The chain carries TRBV6-2 or TRBV6-3 and TRBJ1-2; TRBD1 agrees at 9 bases. V trimming: 4 bases; J trimming: 6 bases; junction bases outside the gene matches: 9. The CDR3 sequence is 15 residues long. The germline CDR1 and CDR2 sequences are MNHEY and SVGEGT. The DNA for the CDR3 is TGTGCCAGCAGTTTCACAGGGGGCTCTCTTAATGGCTACACCTTC. Encoded protein: CASSFTGGSLNGYTF.

The rearrangement joins TRBV6-2 or TRBV6-3 to TRBJ1-5, with D possibly TRBD1 on 5 matching bases. The V gene lost 2 bases and the J gene lost 2 bases, with 10 bases spanning the gap. Germline CDR1 reads MNHEY; CDR2 reads SVGEGT. The CDR3 consists of 15 residues. CDR3 loop: CASSYAGGRNQPQHF. The CDR3 DNA reads as TGTGCCAGCAGTTACGCGGGGGGACGCAATCAGCCCCAGCATTTT.